Below, 27 T cell receptor beta chains from the same sample are listed, as sequenced in a study of blood T cell repertoires in COVID-19. The table came from immunoSEQ multiplex PCR; TCRdb's copy has only in-frame clones and leaves some out. The table lists more than 200,000 clones, roughly nine tenths of them singletons. The sequenced material came from PBMCs or T cells enriched from blood (not recorded which). The receptors originated from a woman aged 25 to 39 with acute COVID-19.

The rearrangement joins TRBV10-2 to TRBJ1-1, with a possible D match to TRBD1 (5 bases). Germline CDR1 and CDR2: WSHSY and SAAADI. CDR3 length: 14 amino acids. V lost 6 bases and J 3 bases, leaving 14 bases between the germline ends. The CDR3 bases are TGCGCCAGCAGAGTCCGGGGGTTGGACACTGAAGCTTTCTTT. It is translated as CASRVRGLDTEAFF.

This chain uses TRBV5-6 with TRBJ2-7, with D tentatively TRBD2 (6 bases). The CDR3 totals 16 residues. CDR1 and CDR2 from the germline V gene are SGHDT and YYEEEE. V lost 4 bases to trimming and J lost 3 bases, with 20 bases between them. CDR3 sequence (DNA): TGTGCCAGCAGCCTCGTCGGGGGAAATACTAACTACGAGCAGTACTTC. It yields the protein CASSLVGGNTNYEQYF.

The chain uses TRBV27 and TRBJ1-5; 7 bases align to TRBD1. The CDR3 consists of 14 residues. V shed 6 bases and J 4 bases; nucleotides not matched to a gene: 6. Germline CDR1 MNHEY, CDR2 SMNVEV (reference sequence). The DNA for the CDR3 is TGTGCCAGCAGCCCAGGGGGACAAAATCAGCCCCAGCATTTT. Its protein is CASSPGGQNQPQHF.

V usage is TRBV5-1 and J usage is TRBJ2-7, with a weak D call TRBD2 (6 bases). CDR1 and CDR2 from the germline V gene are SGHRS and YFSETQ. The CDR3 is 14 amino acids. The ends were cut back, 9 bases at V and 0 bases at J, with 16 bases in the middle. CDR3 residues: CAILWEAYSYEQYF. The CDR3 DNA sequence: TGCGCCATTCTCTGGGAGGCCTACTCCTACGAGCAGTACTTC.

The chain is built from TRBV7-2 and TRBJ2-1; 7 bases match TRBD1. The CDR3 sequence is 16 residues long. After removal of 3 bases from V and 4 bases from J, the junction contained 9 bases not matched to a gene. CDR1 is SGHTA, CDR2 FQGNSA, per germline. CDR3 region: CASSFRGGARYNEQFF. CDR3 DNA sequence: TGTGCCAGCAGCTTCAGAGGGGGCGCGCGATACAATGAGCAGTTCTTC.

The chain uses TRBV7-2 and TRBJ2-7; D is undetermined. The CDR3 sequence is 14 residues long. V dropped 3 bases and J dropped 0 bases, with 9 bases sitting between them. In germline, CDR1 is SGHTA, CDR2 FQGNSA. The CDR3 loop is CASSLGASSYEQYF. The CDR3 region has the DNA TGTGCCAGCAGCTTGGGCGCCAGCTCCTACGAGCAGTACTTC.

The V call is TRBV9, the J call TRBJ1-6, with TRBD1 identical over 8 bases. Germline V CDR1 and CDR2: SGDLS, YYNGEE. The V and J ends lost 3 bases and 9 bases, in that order; junction bases with no gene match: 5. CDR3 size: 14 residues. This CDR3 reads CASSAPGGFSPLHF. CDR3 sequence (DNA): TGTGCCAGCAGCGCTCCAGGGGGCTTTTCACCCCTCCACTTT.

This clone was counted only a few times. The sample holds other DNA sequences that translate to the same CDR3. This chain connects TRBV11-2 to TRBJ1-1; 11 nucleotides agree with TRBD1. Germline V lookup: CDR1 SGHAT, CDR2 FQNNGV. The CDR3 is made up of 14 amino acids. V trimming: 5 bases; J trimming: 4 bases; junction bases outside the gene matches: 3. The CDR3 loop is CASSLDRGPTEAFF. In DNA, the CDR3 is TGTGCCAGCAGCCTGGACAGGGGGCCCACTGAAGCTTTCTTT.

The chain recombines TRBV2 with TRBJ1-2; 10 bases are shared with TRBD1. Germline V gene data show CDR1 as SNHLY and CDR2 as FYNNEI. The length of the CDR3 is 14 residues. The V and J ends lost 6 bases and 4 bases, in that order; junction bases with no gene match: 5. Here the CDR3 DNA reads TGTGCCAGCAGGGGGACAGGGGCTCTCTATGGCTACACCTTC. The encoded protein is CASRGTGALYGYTF.

This CDR3 reads CASSYWAEGTDTQYF. DNA of the CDR3: TGTGCCAGCAGTTACTGGGCTGAAGGCACAGATACGCAGTATTTT. The chain carries TRBV6-5 and TRBJ2-3; D is unclear. The germline gives CDR1 MNHEY, CDR2 SVGAGI. Trimming cost V 1 base and J 1 base, with 9 bases left between them. This CDR3 is 15 amino acids long.

About this clone: One end of the junction fails to match germline, which may point to a read error. The chain recombines TRBV18 with TRBJ1-2, with TRBD1 matching over 7 bases. This CDR3 region has 14 residues. Germline-derived CDR1 and CDR2 are KGHSH and LQKENI. CDR3 in DNA: TGTGCCAGCTCGCCACCAGGGGGTGCCTCTGGCTACACCTTC. This translates into CASSPPGGASGYTF.

The chain is built from TRBV5-1 and TRBJ2-5, with D possibly TRBD2 on 5 matching bases. Germline V gene lookup returns CDR1 SGHRS and CDR2 YFSETQ. V was pared by 3 bases and J by 5 bases, with 11 bases between. There are 13 residues in the CDR3. The CDR3 is CASSWERPETQYF. CDR3 nucleotide sequence: TGCGCCAGCAGCTGGGAGAGGCCGGAGACCCAGTACTTC.

The V and J genes are TRBV5-5 and TRBJ1-6, with D maybe TRBD1 (5 bases). CDR3 length: 16 residues. Trimming took off 0 bases at V and 4 bases at J, with 11 bases between the two ends. Germline CDR1 SGHKS, CDR2 YYEKEE (reference sequence). In nucleotides, the CDR3 is TGTGCCAGCAGCTTGGAGGGGTCCATGTATAATTCACCCCTCCACTTT. This gives the protein CASSLEGSMYNSPLHF.

The chain uses TRBV11-2 and TRBJ2-2, with D possibly matching TRBD1 (6 bases). CDR1 and CDR2 (germline): SGHAT, FQNNGV. The V gene lost 3 bases and the J gene lost 1 base, with 9 bases spanning the gap. This CDR3 is built from 15 residues. The CDR3 nucleotides read TGTGCCAGCAGCTTGGGACAACTGAACACCGGGGAGCTGTTTTTT. Amino acids: CASSLGQLNTGELFF.

V usage is TRBV20-1 and J usage is TRBJ1-2; the D gene is possibly TRBD1 (5 bases). Per germline, CDR1 DFQATT and CDR2 SNEGSKA (reference sequence). The CDR3 has 19 residues. V dropped 3 bases and J dropped 8 bases, with 34 bases sitting between them. The DNA of the CDR3 is TGCAGTGCTAGTATCAGGGAAGGATTGCGGGCTCACGGGGAGGGCGGCTACACCTTC. It yields the protein CSASIREGLRAHGEGGYTF.

The genes are TRBV7-9 and TRBJ1-4, with D uncertain. From germline, CDR1 is SEHNR and CDR2 FQNEAQ (reference sequence). The V end lost 5 bases, the J end lost 2 bases, and 6 bases lay between the germline ends. The CDR3 extends over 13 amino acids. The CDR3 DNA follows: TGTGCCAGCAGCCAGGCTACTAATGAAAAACTGTTTTTT. Translation: CASSQATNEKLFF.

The chain joins TRBV28 to TRBJ1-3; possible D gene TRBD1, 6 bases. This CDR3 region has 14 residues. Trimming cost V 6 bases and J 5 bases, with 14 bases left between them. In germline, CDR1 is MDHEN, CDR2 SYDVKM. This CDR3 reads CASRGDRTRNTIYF. The CDR3 DNA is TGTGCCAGCAGGGGTGACAGGACCCGAAACACCATATATTTT. The entire variable domain, with the rest obtained from reference TRBV28 and TRBJ1-3, is as follows: DVKVTQSSRYLVKRTGEKVFLECVQDMDHENMFWYRQDPGLGLRLIYFSYDVKMKEKGDIPEGYSVSREKKERFSLILESASTNQTSMYLCASRGDRTRNTIYFGEGSWLTVV.

V is TRBV11-2 and J is TRBJ2-7; TRBD2 agrees at 9 bases. The junction had 3 bases not matched to a gene; V was cut back by 5 bases and J by 1 base. The CDR3 loop spans 14 amino acids. Germline V gene lookup returns CDR1 SGHAT and CDR2 FQNNGV. CDR3 nucleotide sequence: TGTGCCAGCAGCCCTAGCGGGGTATCCTACGAGCAGTACTTC. Its translation is CASSPSGVSYEQYF.

The gene calls are TRBV5-1 and TRBJ1-1; D not resolved. Germline CDR1 and CDR2: SGHRS and YFSETQ. V dropped 3 bases and J dropped 5 bases, with 5 bases sitting between them. There are 11 residues in the CDR3. CDR3 in amino acids: CASSSETEAFF. CDR3 nucleotide sequence: TGCGCCAGCAGCTCGGAGACTGAAGCTTTCTTT.

The chain carries TRBV29-1 and TRBJ2-3, with D possibly being TRBD2 (5 bases). The CDR3 runs 15 residues. Deletions cut 8 bases from V and 3 bases from J, with 21 bases between. Germline V gene data show CDR1 as SQVTM and CDR2 as ANQGSEA. The CDR3 nucleotides are TGCAGCTCCTGGGGAGAGTTTATGGAAACAGATACGCAGTATTTT. This translates into CSSWGEFMETDTQYF.

This chain links TRBV19 with TRBJ2-7; a possible D gene is TRBD1 (5 bases). The CDR3 is 15 amino acids. CDR1 LNHDA and CDR2 SQIVND come from the germline V gene (reference sequence). Trimming took 0 bases from V and 5 from J, leaving 14 bases between them. The CDR3 spells CASSIEGPRVHEQYF. The CDR3 DNA reads TGTGCCAGTAGTATAGAAGGGCCCAGGGTCCACGAGCAGTACTTC. Filled out from reference TRBV19 and TRBJ2-7, the complete variable domain reads DGGITQSPKYLFRKEGQNVTLSCEQNLNHDAMYWYRQDPGQGLRLIYYSQIVNDFQKGDIAEGYSVSREKKESFPLTVTSAQKNPTAFYLCASSIEGPRVHEQYFGPGTRLTVT.

The chain combines TRBV7-9 with TRBJ1-2; D perhaps matches TRBD1 (5 bases). Germline V gene lookup returns CDR1 SEHNR and CDR2 FQNEAQ (reference sequence). V was clipped by 1 base and J by 1 base, with 13 bases between them. The CDR3 covers 16 residues. The CDR3 spells CASSLVGDGYNYGYTF. The CDR3 bases are TGTGCCAGCAGCTTAGTAGGGGATGGGTATAACTATGGCTACACCTTC. Full variable domain (remainder filled in from reference TRBV7-9 and TRBJ1-2): DTGVSQNPRHKITKRGQNVTFRCDPISEHNRLYWYRQTLGQGPEFLTYFQNEAQLEKSRLLSDRFSAERPKGSFSTLEIQRTEQGDSAMYLCASSLVGDGYNYGYTFGSGTRLTVV.

This chain links TRBV6-5 with TRBJ1-3; tentative D call: TRBD1 (5 bases). The length of the CDR3 is 14 residues. Germline CDR1 reads MNHEY; CDR2 reads SVGAGI. V was trimmed by 6 bases and J by 4 bases, leaving 13 bases between them. The CDR3 sequence: CASSLQGSGNTIYF. CDR3 DNA: TGTGCCAGCAGCCTCCAGGGATCCGGAAACACCATATATTTT.

This clone appeared a single time. V is TRBV27 and J is TRBJ2-7, with 8 bases identical to TRBD1. This CDR3 comprises 15 residues. The germline gives CDR1 MNHEY, CDR2 SMNVEV (reference sequence). Losses at the gene ends were 5 bases for V and 3 bases for J; bases not matched to a gene: 9. CDR3 loop: CASSPRTGRSYEQYF. The CDR3 DNA is TGTGCCAGCAGTCCAAGGACAGGGAGAAGCTACGAGCAGTACTTC.

The chain couples TRBV11-2 to TRBJ1-1; D is uncertain. The V end lost 2 bases, the J end lost 1 base, and 14 bases lay between the germline ends. This CDR3 has 16 amino acids. Germline V gene data show CDR1 as SGHAT and CDR2 as FQNNGV. DNA of the CDR3: TGTGCCAGCAGCTTATTCCCCGAGAGTTGGAACACTGAAGCTTTCTTT. Its protein product is CASSLFPESWNTEAFF.

This sequence joins TRBV6-5 and TRBJ1-2; possibly TRBD1 for D (6 bases). CDR1 and CDR2 (germline): MNHEY, SVGAGI. This CDR3 is built from 14 residues. Trimming stripped 6 bases from V and 8 bases from J, with 19 bases between. CDR3 sequence (DNA): TGTGCCAGCAGATCCTCTACAGGGCCGGGCGGCTACACCTTC. Its translation: CASRSSTGPGGYTF.

V and J are TRBV7-9 and TRBJ1-6; no reliable D call. CDR3 length equals 14 residues. Deletions cut 6 bases from V and 6 bases from J, with 12 bases between. From germline, CDR1 is SEHNR and CDR2 FQNEAQ (reference sequence). The CDR3 is CASRGRTSNSPLHF. In nucleotides, the CDR3 is TGTGCCAGCAGGGGGAGGACGTCTAATTCACCCCTCCACTTT. Combining the CDR3 with reference TRBV7-9 and TRBJ1-6 gives the whole variable domain DTGVSQNPRHKITKRGQNVTFRCDPISEHNRLYWYRQTLGQGPEFLTYFQNEAQLEKSRLLSDRFSAERPKGSFSTLEIQRTEQGDSAMYLCASRGRTSNSPLHFGNGTRLTVT.